This TCR beta chain was recorded in a study of chemoradiotherapy in HPV16-positive cancers. General study findings and limits: Non-HPV-specific T cells did not expand in tumors during treatment, whereas candidate HPV-specific clones and E7-related motifs did.

The V gene's germline CDR1 is LNHNV and CDR2 YYDKDF (reference sequence). The CDR3 runs to 16 residues. Trimming shortened V by 5 bases and J by 1 base, and 17 bases separated the two germline ends. TCRdb keeps only in-frame clones here, not all; method: immunoSEQ multiplex PCR. Seen here are about 15,000 clones, just under 80% observed once, and the top ten hold roughly 10%. Repeated repertoire sampling spanned the course of chemoradiotherapy. With respect to this clone: What it recognizes is unknown.

The sample here was taken from a patient who underwent chemoradiotherapy. The receptor was derived from a human donor with HPV-associated anogenital cancer. The chain links TRBV15 to TRBJ1-1; no firm D call. This CDR3 reads CATSLTYLATNTEAFF. The CDR3 coding sequence is TGTGCCACCAGCCTAACCTACCTGGCAACGAACACTGAAGCTTTCTTT.